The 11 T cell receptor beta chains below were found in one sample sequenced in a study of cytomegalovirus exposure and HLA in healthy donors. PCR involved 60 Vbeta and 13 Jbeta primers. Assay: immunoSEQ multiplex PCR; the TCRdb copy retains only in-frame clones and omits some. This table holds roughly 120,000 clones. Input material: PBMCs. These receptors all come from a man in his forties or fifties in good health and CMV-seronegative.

CDR3 in DNA: TGTGCCAGCAGCTTATTTGGCCATCTCTCTGGAAACACCATATATTTT. Protein sequence: CASSLFGHLSGNTIYF. V gene TRBV7-2 combines with J gene TRBJ1-3; no reliable D call. The germline V gene has CDR1 SGHTA and CDR2 FQGNSA. There are 16 residues in the CDR3. V lost 2 bases, J lost 0 bases, and 11 bases lay in between.

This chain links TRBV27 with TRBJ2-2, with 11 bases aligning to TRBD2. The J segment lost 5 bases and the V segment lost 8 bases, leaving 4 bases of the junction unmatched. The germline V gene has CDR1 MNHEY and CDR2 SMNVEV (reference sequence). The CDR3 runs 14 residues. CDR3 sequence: CASGLAGTTGELFF. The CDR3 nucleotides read TGTGCCAGCGGACTAGCGGGTACTACCGGGGAGCTGTTTTTT.

In DNA form, the CDR3 reads TGTGCCAGCAGAACAGGGCAAGCGAACACCGGGGAGCTGTTTTTT. It yields the protein CASRTGQANTGELFF. The chain employs TRBV6-5 and TRBJ2-2, with D possibly TRBD1 on 6 matching bases. Germline CDR1 is MNHEY and CDR2 is SVGAGI. V was shortened by 6 bases and J by 0 bases, with 11 bases between the two germline ends. The CDR3 spans 15 residues.

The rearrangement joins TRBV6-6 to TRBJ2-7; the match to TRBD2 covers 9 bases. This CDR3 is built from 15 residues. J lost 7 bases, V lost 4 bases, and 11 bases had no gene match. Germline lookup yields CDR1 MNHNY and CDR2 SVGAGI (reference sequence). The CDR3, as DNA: TGTGCCAGCAGTTTAGGGACTAGCAGAAGCTCAGAGCAGTACTTC. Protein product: CASSLGTSRSSEQYF.

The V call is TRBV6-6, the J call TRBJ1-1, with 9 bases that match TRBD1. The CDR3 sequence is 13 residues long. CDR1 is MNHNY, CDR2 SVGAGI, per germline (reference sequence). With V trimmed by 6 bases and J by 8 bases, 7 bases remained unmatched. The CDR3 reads CASSRQGEVEAFF. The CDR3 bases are TGTGCCAGCAGCCGACAGGGGGAAGTGGAAGCTTTCTTT.

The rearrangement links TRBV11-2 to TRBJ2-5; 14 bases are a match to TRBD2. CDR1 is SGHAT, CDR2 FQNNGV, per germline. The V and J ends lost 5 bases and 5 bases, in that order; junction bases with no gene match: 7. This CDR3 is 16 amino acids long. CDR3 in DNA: TGTGCCAGCAGCCCTCCGGGACTAGCGGGAGTTGAGACCCAGTACTTC. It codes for CASSPPGLAGVETQYF. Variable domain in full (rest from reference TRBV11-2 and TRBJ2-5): EAGVAQSPRYKIIEKRQSVAFWCNPISGHATLYWYQQILGQGPKLLIQFQNNGVVDDSQLPKDRFSAERLKGVDSTLKIQPAKLEDSAVYLCASSPPGLAGVETQYFGPGTRLLVL.

The DNA of the CDR3 is TGTGCCAGCAGCTTGTTCAGGGGGCTCGAGCAGTACTTC. It yields the protein CASSLFRGLEQYF. The chain couples TRBV5-6 to TRBJ2-7, with 8 bases identical to TRBD1. V shed 1 base, J shed 6 bases, and the junction held 3 bases outside the gene matches. Looked up from germline, CDR1 is SGHDT and CDR2 is YYEEEE. The CDR3 contains 13 residues.

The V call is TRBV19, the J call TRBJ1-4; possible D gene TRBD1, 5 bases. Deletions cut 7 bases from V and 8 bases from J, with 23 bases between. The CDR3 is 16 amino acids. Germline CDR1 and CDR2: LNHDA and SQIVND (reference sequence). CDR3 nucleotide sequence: TGTGCCAGTACCCTCCTGATGGGGGGTCAACGGGAAAAACTGTTTTTT. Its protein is CASTLLMGGQREKLFF.

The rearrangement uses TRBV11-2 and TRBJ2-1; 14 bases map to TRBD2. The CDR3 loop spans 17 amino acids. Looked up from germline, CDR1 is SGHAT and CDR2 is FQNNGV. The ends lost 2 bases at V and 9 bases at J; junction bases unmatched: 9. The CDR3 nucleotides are TGTGCCAGCAGCTTAAGAGGCGCGGGGACTAGCGGGGGTGAGCAGTTCTTC. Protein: CASSLRGAGTSGGEQFF.

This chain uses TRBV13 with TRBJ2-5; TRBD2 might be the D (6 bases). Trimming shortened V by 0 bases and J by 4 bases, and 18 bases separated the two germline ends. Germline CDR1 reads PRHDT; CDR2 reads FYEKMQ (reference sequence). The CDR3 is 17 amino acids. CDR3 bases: TGTGCCAGCAGCTTAGGCCTGGGGCGGTTGGGGGGAGAGACCCAGTACTTC. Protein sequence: CASSLGLGRLGGETQYF.

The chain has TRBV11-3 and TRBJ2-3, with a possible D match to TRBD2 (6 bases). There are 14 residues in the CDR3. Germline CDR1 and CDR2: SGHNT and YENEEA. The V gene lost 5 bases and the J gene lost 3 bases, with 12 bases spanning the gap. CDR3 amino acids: CASSLGGLTDTQYF. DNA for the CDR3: TGTGCCAGCAGCCTCGGGGGACTTACAGATACGCAGTATTTT.